This T cell receptor beta chain was sequenced during a study of T cell repertoires in cytomegalovirus infection. Looking at the study overall: Both CMV infection and a matching HLA type were indicated by public TCR beta signatures.

This CDR3 comprises 14 residues. The germline V gene has CDR1 SQVTM and CDR2 ANQGSEA. The ends were cut back, 6 bases at V and 6 bases at J, with 18 bases in the middle. MiXCR, applied by TCRdb to the reads, yields one record per CDR3 protein. The sample lists hundreds of thousands of distinct CDR3 sequences; roughly a tenth were seen once. Sequencing input: PBMCs. The sequence derives from a human donor in good health (CMV status not recorded). Some clones in this sample may be carry-over from other donors' samples. V and J are TRBV29-1 and TRBJ2-1; TRBD1 is a possible D gene (6 bases). CDR3 DNA sequence: TGCAGCGTCAAAACAGGGTATAACGTCAATGAGCAGTTCTTC. Its translation is CSVKTGYNVNEQFF.